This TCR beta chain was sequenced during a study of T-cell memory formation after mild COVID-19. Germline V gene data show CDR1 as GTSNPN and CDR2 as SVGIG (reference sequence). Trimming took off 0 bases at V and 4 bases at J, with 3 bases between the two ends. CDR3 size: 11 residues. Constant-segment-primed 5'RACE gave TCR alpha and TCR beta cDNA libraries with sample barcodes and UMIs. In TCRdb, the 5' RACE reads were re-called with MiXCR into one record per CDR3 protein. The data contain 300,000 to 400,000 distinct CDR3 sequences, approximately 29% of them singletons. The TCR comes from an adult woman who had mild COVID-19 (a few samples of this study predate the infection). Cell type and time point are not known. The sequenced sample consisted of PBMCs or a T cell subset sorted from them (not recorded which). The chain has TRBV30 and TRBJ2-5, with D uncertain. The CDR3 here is CAWSVSETQYF. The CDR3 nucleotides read TGTGCCTGGAGTGTTTCAGAGACCCAGTACTTC.